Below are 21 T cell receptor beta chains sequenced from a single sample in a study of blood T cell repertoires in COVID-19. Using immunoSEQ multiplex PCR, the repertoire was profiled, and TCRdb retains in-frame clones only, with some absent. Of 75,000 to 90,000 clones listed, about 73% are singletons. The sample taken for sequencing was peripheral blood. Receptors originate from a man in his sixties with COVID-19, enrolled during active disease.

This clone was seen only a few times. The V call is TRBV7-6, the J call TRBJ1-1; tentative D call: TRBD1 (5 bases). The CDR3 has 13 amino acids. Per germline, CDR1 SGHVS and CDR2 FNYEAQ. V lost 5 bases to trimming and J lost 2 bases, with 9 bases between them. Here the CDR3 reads CASSRDSNTEAFF. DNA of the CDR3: TGTGCCAGCAGCCGAGACAGCAACACTGAAGCTTTCTTT. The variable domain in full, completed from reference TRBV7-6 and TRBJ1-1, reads GAGVSQSPRYKVTKRGQDVALRCDPISGHVSLYWYRQALGQGPEFLTYFNYEAQQDKSGLPNDRFSAERPEGSISTLTIQRTEQRDSAMYRCASSRDSNTEAFFGQGTRLTVV.

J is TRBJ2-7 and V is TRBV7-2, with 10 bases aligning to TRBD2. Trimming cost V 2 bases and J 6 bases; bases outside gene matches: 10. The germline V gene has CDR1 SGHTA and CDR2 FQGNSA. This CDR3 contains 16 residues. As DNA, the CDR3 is TGTGCCAGCAGCTTAATAGGGGGGACTAGCGAGGCCGAGCAGTACTTC. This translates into CASSLIGGTSEAEQYF.

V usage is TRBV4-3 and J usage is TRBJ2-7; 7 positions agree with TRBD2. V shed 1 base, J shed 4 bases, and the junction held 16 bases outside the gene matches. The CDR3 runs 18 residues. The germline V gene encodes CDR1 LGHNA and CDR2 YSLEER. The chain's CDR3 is CASSQAAVGGTILYEQYF. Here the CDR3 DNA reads TGCGCCAGCAGCCAAGCAGCCGTGGGGGGGACGATCCTGTACGAGCAGTACTTC.

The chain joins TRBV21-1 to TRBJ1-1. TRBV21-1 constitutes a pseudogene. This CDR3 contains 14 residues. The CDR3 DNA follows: TGTGCCCCCCCACATGGAGGCAGGAACACTGAAGCTTTCTTT. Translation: CAPPHGGRNTEAFF.

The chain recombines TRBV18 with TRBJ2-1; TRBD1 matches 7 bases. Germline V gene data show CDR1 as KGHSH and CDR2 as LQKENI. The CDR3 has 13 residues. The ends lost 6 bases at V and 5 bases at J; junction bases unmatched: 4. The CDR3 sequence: CASSMTGNNEQFF. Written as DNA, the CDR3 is TGTGCCAGCTCCATGACAGGGAACAATGAGCAGTTCTTC.

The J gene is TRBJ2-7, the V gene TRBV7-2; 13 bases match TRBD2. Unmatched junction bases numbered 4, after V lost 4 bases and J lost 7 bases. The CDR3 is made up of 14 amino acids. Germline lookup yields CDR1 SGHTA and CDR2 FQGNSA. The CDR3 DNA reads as TGTGCCAGCAGCTCCGGACTAGCGGGAGTTGAGCAGTACTTC. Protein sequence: CASSSGLAGVEQYF.

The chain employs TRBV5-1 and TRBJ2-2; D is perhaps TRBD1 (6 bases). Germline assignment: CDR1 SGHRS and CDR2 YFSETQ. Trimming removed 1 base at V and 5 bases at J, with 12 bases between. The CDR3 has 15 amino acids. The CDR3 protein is CASSLNGQRTGELFF. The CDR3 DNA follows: TGCGCCAGCAGCTTGAACGGACAGCGTACCGGGGAGCTGTTTTTT.

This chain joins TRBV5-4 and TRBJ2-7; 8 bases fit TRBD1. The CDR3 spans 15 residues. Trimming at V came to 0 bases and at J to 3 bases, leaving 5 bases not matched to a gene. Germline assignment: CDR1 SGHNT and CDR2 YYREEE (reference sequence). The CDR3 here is CASSLAGTGFYEQYF. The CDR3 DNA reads TGTGCCAGCAGCTTGGCGGGGACAGGATTCTACGAGCAGTACTTC.

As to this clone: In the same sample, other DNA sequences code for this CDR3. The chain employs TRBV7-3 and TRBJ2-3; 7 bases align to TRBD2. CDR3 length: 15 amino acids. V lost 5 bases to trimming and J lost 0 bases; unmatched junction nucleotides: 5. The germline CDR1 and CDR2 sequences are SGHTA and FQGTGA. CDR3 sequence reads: CASSQSGGSTDTQYF. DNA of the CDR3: TGTGCCAGCAGCCAGTCGGGGGGTAGCACAGATACGCAGTATTTT.

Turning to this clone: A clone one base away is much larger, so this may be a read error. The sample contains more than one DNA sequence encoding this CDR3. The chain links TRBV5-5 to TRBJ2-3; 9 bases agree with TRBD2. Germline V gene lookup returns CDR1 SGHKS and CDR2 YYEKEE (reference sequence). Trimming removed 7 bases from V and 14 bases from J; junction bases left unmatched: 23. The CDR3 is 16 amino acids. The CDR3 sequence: CASCWGGGGRALPGYF. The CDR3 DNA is TGTGCCAGCTGCTGGGGTGGGGGCGGGAGGGCCCTCCCTGGGTATTTT.

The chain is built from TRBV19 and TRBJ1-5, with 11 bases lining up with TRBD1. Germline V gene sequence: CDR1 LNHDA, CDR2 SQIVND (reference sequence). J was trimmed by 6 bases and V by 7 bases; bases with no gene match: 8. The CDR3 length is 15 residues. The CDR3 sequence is CASNIGQGASQPQHF. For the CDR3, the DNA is TGTGCCAGTAACATAGGACAGGGGGCAAGTCAGCCCCAGCATTTT.

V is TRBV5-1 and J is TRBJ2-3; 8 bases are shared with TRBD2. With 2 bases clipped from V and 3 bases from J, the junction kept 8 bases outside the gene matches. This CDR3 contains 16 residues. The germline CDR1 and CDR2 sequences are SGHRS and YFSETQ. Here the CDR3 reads CASSLGSGSRTDTQYF. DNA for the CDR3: TGCGCCAGCAGCTTAGGGAGCGGGAGTAGAACAGATACGCAGTATTTT.

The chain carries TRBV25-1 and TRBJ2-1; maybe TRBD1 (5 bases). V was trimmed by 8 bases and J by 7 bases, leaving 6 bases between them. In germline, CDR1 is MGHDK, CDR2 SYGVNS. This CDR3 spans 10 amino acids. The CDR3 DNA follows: TGTGCCAGCGCAGGGAATGAGCAGTTCTTC. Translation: CASAGNEQFF.

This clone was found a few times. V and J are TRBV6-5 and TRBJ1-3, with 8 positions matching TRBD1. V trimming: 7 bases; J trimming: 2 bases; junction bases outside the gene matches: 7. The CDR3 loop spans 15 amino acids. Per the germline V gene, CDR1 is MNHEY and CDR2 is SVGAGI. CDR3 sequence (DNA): TGTGCCAGCAACCAAGACAGGGGTGCTGGAAACACCATATATTTT. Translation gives CASNQDRGAGNTIYF.

DNA for the CDR3: TGTGCCAGCAGCCCCTATACTAGACTAGCGGGGGGGAATGAGCAGTTCTTC. It codes for CASSPYTRLAGGNEQFF. The gene calls are TRBV3-1 (or the pseudogene TRBV3-2) and TRBJ2-1, with 14 positions matching TRBD2. The germline V gene encodes CDR1 LGHDT and CDR2 YNNKEL (reference sequence). This CDR3 is 17 amino acids long. With V trimmed by 4 bases and J by 7 bases, 9 bases remained unmatched.

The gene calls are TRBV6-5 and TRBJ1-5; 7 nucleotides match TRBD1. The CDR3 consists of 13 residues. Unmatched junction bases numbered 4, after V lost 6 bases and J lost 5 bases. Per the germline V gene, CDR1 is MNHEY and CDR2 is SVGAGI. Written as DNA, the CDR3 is TGTGCCAGCAGCTCGACAGGGTATCAGCCCCAGCATTTT. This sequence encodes CASSSTGYQPQHF.

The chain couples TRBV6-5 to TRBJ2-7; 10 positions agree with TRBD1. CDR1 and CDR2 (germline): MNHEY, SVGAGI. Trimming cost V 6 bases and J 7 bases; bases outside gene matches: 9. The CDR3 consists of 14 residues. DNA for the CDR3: TGTGCCAGCAGCGGAGGGGACAGGGGTTTAGAGCAGTACTTC. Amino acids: CASSGGDRGLEQYF.

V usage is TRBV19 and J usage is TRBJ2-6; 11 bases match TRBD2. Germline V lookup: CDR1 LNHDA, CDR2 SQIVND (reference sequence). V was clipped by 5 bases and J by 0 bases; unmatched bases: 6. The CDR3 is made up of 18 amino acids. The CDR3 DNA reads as TGTGCCAGTAGTCCTGGGACTAGCGGTAGCTCTGGGGCCAACGTCCTGACTTTC. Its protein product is CASSPGTSGSSGANVLTF.

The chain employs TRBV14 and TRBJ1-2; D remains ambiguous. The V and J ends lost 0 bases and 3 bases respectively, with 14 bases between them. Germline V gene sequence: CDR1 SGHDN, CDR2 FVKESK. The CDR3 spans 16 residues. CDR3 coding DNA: TGTGCCAGCAGCCAAGAAGGTCGCGGCAGCCACTATGGCTACACCTTC. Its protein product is CASSQEGRGSHYGYTF.

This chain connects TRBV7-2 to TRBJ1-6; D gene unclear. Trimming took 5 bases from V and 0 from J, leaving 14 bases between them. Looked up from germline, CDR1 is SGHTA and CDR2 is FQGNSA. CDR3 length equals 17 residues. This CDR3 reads CASSPAAASSYNSPLHF. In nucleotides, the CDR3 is TGTGCCAGCAGCCCGGCGGCAGCGAGCTCCTATAATTCACCCCTCCACTTT.

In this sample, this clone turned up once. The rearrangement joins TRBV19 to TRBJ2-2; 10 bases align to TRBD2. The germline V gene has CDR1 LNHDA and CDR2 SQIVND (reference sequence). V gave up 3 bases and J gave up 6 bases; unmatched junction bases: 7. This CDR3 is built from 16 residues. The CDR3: CASSISGLASPGELFF. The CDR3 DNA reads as TGTGCCAGTAGTATTTCGGGACTAGCGAGTCCCGGGGAGCTGTTTTTT.